This section outlines one T cell receptor beta chain sequence together with its context. Per the authors' pipeline: Counts of nucleated cells, estimated from reference gene primer amplification, were obtained. Assay: immunoSEQ multiplex PCR; the TCRdb copy retains only in-frame clones and omits some. V, J and clone size derive from that table, while D and trimming were established from the DNA sequence. The table shows about 36,000 clones, with more than 60% occurring only once. This sample was included in a study of blood T cell repertoires in COVID-19. Sequenced: peripheral blood. The TCR sequence derives from a man between 60 and 75 years old with active COVID-19.

CDR3 amino acids: CAISSGQGYNQPQHF. The CDR3 DNA reads TGTGCCATCAGCTCGGGACAGGGGTACAATCAGCCCCAGCATTTT. J is TRBJ1-5 and V is TRBV10-3; 10 nucleotides agree with TRBD1. Germline-derived CDR1 and CDR2 are ENHRY and SYGVKD. The CDR3 totals 15 residues. V gave up 6 bases and J gave up 3 bases; unmatched junction bases: 5.